This T cell receptor beta chain was obtained from a study of tumor-infiltrating lymphocytes in glioblastoma multiforme listed by TCRdb under 2017. Study-wide context: To test whether intratumoral genomic heterogeneity fosters TIL diversity, the study jointly examined somatic mutations, TIL diversity and immune response activity. Overall study outcomes, separate from this receptor: Generalizability was limited because only one glioblastoma patient was included in the TCR and somatic mutation analysis. The authors noted that sorting T cells into functional subsets, which was not done in this study, would be a future improvement. RNA-based TCR sequencing may distort clone frequencies because T cells carry unequal numbers of TCR transcripts.

The count of this clonotype is one. The clone's antigen remains unknown. The input lacks base qualities; no much larger clone sits a single base away. A read on its own is weak evidence. For CDR1 and CDR2, the germline V gene (reference sequence) lists SGHNT and YYREEE. V is reduced by 5 bases and J by 2 bases, leaving a spacing of 13 bases between them. The CDR3 numbers 14 residues from cysteine through phenylalanine. The only DNA kept is the CDR3, 42 bases in frame from the first base. TCRB libraries were built from RNA via three nested multiplex PCR rounds using a modified ARM-PCR protocol with multiple V-beta primers and a C-beta primer. ProtoScript II Reverse Transcriptase and a C-beta primer were used to synthesize TCRB-specific cDNA from around 550 ng total RNA. For the TCRB libraries, no unique molecular identifiers were described. In the third PCR, barcodes and adapters were added over about 25 cycles with Deep VentR (exo-) polymerase, after which 250-500 bp bands were gel purified. TCRB libraries were sequenced with 250 bp paired-end reads on an Illumina HiSeq 2500. The source study handled its data this way. Trimmomatic was used to clean reads, FLASH to merge reads, MiGEC to assign V, D and J segments, and VDJtools to perform the analysis. VDJtools was used to calculate the Shannon-Wiener diversity index, which quantified repertoire diversity. TCRdb applied fastp at Q25 and MiXCR to the public reads, then kept only in-frame beta chains. All rows with the same CDR3 protein become a single entry with the most common DNA and genes. TCRdb, not the original authors, processed these V and J calls. The sample records about 15,000 distinct CDR3 sequences, over 60% of which are singletons. The top ten hold about 40% of the sample.

The AllPrep DNA/RNA mini kit was used to purify genomic DNA and total RNA at the same time from each of the approximately ten tumor samples. Every RNA sample had an RNA integrity number above 6.5 and an OD 260/280 ratio above 1.9. This clonotype was obtained from a male donor with glioblastoma. The sample comprised brain tumor tissue. The chain is assembled from TRBV5-4 and TRBJ2-5; tentative D gene TRBD2, with 6 bases matching. The CDR3 is CASRQGGVQETQYF. DNA sequence: TGTGCCAGCAGACAAGGCGGGGTGCAAGAGACCCAGTACTTC.